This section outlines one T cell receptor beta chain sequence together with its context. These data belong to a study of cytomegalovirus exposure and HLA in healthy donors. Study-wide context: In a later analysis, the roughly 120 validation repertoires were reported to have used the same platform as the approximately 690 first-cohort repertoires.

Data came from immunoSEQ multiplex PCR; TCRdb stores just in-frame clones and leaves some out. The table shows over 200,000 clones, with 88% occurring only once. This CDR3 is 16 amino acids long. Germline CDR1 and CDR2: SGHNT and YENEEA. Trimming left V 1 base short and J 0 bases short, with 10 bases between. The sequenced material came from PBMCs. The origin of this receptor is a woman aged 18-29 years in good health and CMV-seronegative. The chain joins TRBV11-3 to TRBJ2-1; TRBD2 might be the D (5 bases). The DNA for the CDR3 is TGTGCCAGCAGCTTAGGCGGGTCACCCTCCTACAATGAGCAGTTCTTC. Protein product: CASSLGGSPSYNEQFF.